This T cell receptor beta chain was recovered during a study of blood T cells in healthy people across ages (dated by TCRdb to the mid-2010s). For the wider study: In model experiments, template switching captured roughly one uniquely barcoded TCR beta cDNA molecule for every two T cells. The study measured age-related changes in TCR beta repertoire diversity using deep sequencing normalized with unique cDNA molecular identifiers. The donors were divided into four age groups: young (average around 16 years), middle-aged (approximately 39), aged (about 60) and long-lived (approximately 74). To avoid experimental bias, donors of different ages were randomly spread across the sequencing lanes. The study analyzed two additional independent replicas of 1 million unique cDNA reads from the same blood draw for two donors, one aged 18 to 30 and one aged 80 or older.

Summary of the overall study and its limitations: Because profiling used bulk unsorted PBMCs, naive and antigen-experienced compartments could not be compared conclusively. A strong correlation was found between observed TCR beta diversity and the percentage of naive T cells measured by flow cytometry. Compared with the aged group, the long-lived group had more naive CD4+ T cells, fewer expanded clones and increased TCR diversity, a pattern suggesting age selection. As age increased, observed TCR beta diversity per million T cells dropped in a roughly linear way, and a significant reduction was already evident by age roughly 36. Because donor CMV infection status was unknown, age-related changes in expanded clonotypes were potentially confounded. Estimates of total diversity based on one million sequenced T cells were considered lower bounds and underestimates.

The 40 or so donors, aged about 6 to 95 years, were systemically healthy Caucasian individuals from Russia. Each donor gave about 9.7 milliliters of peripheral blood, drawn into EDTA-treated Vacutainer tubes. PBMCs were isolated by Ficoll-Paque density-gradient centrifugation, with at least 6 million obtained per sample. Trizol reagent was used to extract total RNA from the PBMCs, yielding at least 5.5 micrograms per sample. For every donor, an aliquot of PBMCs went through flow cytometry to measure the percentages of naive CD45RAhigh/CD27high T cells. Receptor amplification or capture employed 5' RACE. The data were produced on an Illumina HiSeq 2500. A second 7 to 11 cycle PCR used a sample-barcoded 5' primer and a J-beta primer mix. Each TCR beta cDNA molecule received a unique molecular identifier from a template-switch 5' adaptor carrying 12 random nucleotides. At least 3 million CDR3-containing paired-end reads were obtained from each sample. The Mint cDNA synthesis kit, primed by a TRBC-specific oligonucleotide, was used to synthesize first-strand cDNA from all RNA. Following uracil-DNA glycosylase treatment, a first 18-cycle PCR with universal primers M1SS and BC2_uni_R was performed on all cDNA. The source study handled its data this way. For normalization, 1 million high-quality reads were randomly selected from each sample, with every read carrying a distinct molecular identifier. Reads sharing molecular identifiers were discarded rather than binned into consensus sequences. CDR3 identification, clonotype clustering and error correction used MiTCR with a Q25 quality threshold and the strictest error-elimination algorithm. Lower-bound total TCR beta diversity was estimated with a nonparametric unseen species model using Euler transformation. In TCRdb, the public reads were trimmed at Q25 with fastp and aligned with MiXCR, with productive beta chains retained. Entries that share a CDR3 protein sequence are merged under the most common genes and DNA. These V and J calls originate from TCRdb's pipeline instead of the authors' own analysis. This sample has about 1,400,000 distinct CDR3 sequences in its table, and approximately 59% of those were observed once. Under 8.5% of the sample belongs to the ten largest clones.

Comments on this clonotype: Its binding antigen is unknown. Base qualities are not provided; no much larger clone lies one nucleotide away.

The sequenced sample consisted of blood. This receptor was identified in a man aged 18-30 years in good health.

CDR3 sequence: CAISVGTVSYEQYF. The DNA is TGTGCCATCAGTGTCGGGACAGTCTCCTACGAGCAGTACTTC. The rearranged segments are TRBV10-3 and TRBJ2-7, with TRBD1 matching 7 junction bases. Per the germline V gene, ENHRY is the CDR1 and SYGVKD is the CDR2. The germline V end is reduced by 4 bases and the J end by 0 bases; junction bases left unmatched: 3. Measured from the cysteine to the phenylalanine, the CDR3 is 14 residues long. The only DNA kept is the CDR3, 42 bases in frame from the first base.